This T cell receptor (beta chain) appears in the sequencing data of a study of beta chain features in type 1 diabetes. Regarding the study as a whole: Among all four CD4+ subsets, Type 1 diabetes patients had TCRB CDR3s that were moderately but significantly shorter.

Reverse transcribing all isolated RNA meant expressed TCRB transcripts were sequenced. About 3.6 million reads on average were seen across naive, central memory and regulatory T cell samples. The protocol was immunoSEQ multiplex PCR, while the TCRdb copy is restricted to in-frame clones and leaves out a portion. The sample shows approximately 260,000 clones, about 20% of them seen only once. V lost 6 bases and J lost 7, with 19 bases in between. There are 15 residues in the CDR3. Germline values: CDR1 MDHEN, CDR2 SYDVKM. With respect to this clone: What it recognizes is unknown.

This TCR derives from a woman in her thirties or forties with type 1 diabetes. The sequencing input was naive CD4+ T cells from blood. The chain is built from TRBV28 and TRBJ1-5, with D tentatively TRBD1 (6 bases). This CDR3 reads CASSPILTGYQPQHF. The CDR3, as DNA: TGTGCCAGCAGCCCCATTCTCACAGGGTACCAGCCCCAGCATTTT.